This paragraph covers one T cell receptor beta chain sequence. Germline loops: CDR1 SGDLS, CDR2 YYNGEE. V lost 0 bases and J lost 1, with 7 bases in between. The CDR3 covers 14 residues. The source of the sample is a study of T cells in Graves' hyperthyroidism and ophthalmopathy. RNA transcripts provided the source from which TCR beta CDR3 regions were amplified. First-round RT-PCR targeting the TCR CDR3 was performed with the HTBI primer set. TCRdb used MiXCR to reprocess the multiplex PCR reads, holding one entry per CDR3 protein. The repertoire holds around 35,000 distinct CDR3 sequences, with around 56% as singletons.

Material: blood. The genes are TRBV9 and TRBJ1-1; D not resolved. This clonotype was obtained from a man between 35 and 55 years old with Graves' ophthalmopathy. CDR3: CASSVEYGNTEAFF. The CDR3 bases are TGTGCCAGCAGCGTAGAATACGGGAACACTGAAGCTTTCTTT. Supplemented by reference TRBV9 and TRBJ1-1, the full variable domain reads DSGVTQTPKHLITATGQRVTLRCSPRSGDLSVYWYQQSLDQGLQFLIQYYNGEERAKGNILERFSAQQFPDLHSELNLSSLELGDSALYFCASSVEYGNTEAFFGQGTRLTVV.